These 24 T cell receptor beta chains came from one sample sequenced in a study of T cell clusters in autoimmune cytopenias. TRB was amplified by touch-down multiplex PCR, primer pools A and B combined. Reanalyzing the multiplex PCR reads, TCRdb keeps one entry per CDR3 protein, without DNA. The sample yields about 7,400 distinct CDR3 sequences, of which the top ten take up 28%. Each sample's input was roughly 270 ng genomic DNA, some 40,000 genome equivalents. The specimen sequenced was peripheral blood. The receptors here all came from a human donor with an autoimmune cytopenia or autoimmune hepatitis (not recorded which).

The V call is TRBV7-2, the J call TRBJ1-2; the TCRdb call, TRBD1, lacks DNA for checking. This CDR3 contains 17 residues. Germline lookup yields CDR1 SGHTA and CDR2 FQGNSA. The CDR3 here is CASSLAGTGRLFSGYTF.

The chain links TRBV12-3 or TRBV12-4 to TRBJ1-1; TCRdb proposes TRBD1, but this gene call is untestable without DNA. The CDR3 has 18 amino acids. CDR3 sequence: CASSLVIGKGPGGTEAFF.

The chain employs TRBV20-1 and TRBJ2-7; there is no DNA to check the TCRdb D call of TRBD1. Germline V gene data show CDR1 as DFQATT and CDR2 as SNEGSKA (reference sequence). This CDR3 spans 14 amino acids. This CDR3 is CSASPGQSSYEQYF.

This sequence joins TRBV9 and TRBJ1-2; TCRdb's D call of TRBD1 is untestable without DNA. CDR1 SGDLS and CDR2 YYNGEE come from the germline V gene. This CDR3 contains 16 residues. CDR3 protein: CASSPETKTGPYGYTF. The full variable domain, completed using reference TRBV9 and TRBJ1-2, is DSGVTQTPKHLITATGQRVTLRCSPRSGDLSVYWYQQSLDQGLQFLIQYYNGEERAKGNILERFSAQQFPDLHSELNLSSLELGDSALYFCASSPETKTGPYGYTFGSGTRLTVV.

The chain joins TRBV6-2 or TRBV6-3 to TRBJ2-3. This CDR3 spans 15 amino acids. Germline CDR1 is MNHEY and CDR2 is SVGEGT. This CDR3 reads CASSDWVGGTDTQYF.

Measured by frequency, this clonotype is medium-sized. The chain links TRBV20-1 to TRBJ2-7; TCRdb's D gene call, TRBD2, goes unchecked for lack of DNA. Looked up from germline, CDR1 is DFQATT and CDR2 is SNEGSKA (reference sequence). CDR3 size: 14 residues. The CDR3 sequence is CSARTSGRSYEQYF.

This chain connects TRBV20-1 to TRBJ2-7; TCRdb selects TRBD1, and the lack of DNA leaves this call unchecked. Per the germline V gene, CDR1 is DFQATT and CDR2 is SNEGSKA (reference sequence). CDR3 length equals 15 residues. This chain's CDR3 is CSARDSGAGAYEQYF.

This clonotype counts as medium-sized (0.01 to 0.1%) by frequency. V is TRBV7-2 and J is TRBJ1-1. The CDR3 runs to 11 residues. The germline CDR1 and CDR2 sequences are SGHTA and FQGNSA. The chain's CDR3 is CASSLRTEAFF.

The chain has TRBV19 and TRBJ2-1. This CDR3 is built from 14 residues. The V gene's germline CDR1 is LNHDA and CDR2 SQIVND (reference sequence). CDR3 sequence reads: CASSPATGSNEQFF.

The chain's CDR3 is CASRSSGAAGYTF. This rearrangement joins TRBV11-2 to TRBJ1-2; the D call of TRBD1 rests on TCRdb alone, since no DNA is present to check it. Germline CDR1 and CDR2: SGHAT and FQNNGV. This CDR3 contains 13 residues.

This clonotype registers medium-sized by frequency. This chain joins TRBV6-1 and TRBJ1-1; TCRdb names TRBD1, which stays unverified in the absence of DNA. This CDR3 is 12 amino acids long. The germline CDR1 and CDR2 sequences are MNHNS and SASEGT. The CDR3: CASKHRGTEAFF.

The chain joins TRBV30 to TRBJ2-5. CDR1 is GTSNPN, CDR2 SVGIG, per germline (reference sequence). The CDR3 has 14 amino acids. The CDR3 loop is CAWSESSYQETQYF.

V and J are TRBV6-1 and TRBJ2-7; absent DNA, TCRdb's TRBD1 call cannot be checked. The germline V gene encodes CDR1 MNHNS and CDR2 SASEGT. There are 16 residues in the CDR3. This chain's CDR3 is CASSEAGYRVTYEQYF.

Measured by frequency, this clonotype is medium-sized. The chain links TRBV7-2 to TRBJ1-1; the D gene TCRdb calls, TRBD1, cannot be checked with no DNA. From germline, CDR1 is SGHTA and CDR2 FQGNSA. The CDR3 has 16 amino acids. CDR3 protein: CASSLDYRQMNTEAFF.

The CDR3 sequence: CASSPGGLAGEKGTGELFF. V gene TRBV10-1 combines with J gene TRBJ2-2; TCRdb lists TRBD2, though no DNA is available to test this call. CDR3 length: 19 residues. CDR1 WNHNN and CDR2 SYGVQD come from the germline V gene (reference sequence).

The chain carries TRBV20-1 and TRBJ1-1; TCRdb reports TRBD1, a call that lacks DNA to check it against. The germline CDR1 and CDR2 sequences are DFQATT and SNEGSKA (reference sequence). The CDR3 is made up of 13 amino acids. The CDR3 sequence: CSADRGGNTEAFF.

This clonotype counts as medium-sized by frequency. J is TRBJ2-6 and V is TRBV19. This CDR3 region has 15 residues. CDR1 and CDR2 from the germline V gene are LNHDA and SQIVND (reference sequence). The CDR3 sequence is CASSITPMWVGVLTF.

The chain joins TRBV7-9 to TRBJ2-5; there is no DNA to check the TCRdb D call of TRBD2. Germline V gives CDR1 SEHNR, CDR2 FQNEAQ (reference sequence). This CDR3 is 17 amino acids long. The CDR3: CASSSGLAGGFGETQYF.

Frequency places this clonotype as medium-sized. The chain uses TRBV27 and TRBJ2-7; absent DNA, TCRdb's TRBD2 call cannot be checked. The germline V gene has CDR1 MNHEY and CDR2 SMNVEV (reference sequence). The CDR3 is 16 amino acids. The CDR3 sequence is CASSLSRSGRGYEQYF.

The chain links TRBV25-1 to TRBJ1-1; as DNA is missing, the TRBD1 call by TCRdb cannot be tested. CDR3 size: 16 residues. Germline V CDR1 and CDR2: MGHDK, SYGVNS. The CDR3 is CASSEYMGQGNTEAFF.

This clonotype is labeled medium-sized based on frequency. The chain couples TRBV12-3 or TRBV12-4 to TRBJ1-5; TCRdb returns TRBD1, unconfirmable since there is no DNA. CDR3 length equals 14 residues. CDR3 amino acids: CASSPDSINQPQHF.

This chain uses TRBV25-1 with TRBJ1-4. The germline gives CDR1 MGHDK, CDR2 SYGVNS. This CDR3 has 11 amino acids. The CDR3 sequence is CASGPVEKLFF.

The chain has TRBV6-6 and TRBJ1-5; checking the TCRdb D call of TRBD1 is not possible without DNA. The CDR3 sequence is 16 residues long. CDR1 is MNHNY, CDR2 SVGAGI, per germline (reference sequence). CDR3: CASRTQGVGYNQPQHF.

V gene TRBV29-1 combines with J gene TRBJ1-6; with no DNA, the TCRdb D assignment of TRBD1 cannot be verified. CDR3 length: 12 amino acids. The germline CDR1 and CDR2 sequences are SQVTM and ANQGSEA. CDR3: CSAQGAGSPLHF.